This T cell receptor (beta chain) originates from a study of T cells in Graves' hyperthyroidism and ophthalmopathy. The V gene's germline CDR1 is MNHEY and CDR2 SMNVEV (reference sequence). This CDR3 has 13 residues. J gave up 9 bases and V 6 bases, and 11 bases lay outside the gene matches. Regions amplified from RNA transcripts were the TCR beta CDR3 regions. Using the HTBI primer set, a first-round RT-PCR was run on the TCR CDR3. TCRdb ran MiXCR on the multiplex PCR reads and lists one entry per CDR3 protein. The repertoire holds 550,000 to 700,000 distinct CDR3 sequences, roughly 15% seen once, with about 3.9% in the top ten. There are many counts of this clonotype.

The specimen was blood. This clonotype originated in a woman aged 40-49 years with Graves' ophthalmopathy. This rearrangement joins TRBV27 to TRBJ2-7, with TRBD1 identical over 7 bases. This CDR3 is CASSVGTDFLQYF. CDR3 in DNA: TGTGCCAGCAGCGTTGGGACAGACTTTTTGCAGTACTTC.